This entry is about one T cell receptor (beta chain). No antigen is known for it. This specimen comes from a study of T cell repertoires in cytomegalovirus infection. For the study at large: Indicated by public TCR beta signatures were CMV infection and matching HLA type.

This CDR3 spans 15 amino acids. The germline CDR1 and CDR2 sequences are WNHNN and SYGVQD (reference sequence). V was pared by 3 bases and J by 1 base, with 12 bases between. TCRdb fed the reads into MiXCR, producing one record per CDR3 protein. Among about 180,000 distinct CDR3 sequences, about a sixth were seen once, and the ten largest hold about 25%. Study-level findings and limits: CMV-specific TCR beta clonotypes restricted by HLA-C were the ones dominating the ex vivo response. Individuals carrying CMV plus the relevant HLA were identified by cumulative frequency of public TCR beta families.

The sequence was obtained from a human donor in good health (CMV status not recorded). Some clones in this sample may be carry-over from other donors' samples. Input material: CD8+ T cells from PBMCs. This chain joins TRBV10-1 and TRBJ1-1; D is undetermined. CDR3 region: CASSDPGEGNTEAFF. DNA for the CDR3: TGCGCCAGCAGTGACCCCGGGGAGGGGAACACTGAAGCTTTCTTT.